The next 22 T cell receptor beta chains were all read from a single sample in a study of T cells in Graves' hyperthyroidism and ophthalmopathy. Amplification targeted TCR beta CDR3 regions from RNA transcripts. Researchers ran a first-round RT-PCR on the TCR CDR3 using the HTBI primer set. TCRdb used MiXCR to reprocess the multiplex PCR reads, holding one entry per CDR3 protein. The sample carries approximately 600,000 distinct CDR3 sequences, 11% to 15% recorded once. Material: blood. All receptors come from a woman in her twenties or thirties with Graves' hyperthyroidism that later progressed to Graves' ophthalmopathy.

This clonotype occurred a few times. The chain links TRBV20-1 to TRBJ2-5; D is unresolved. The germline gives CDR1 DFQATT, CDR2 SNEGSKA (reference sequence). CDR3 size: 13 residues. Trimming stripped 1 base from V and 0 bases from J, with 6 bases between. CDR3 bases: TGCAGTGCTAGAGGGACCAACCAAGAGACCCAGTACTTC. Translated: CSARGTNQETQYF.

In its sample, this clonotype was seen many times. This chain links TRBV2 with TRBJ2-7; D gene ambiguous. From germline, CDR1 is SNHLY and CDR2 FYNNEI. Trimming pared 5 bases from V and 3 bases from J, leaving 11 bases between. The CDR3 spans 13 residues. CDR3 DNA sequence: TGTGCCAGCAGTACCGGGTTCTTCTACGAGCAGTACTTC. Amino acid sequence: CASSTGFFYEQYF.

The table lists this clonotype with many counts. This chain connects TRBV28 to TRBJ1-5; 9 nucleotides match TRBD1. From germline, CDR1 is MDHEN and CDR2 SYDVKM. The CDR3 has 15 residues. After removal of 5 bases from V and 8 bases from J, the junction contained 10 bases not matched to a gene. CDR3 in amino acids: CASSSGTGTVKPQHF. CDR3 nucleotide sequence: TGTGCCAGCAGTAGCGGGACAGGGACGGTTAAGCCCCAGCATTTT.

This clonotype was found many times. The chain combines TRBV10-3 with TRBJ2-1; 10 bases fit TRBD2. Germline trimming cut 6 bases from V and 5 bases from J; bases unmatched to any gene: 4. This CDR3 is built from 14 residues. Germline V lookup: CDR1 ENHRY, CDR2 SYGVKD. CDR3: CAIRGTSVNNEQFF. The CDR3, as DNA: TGTGCCATCAGGGGGACTAGCGTAAACAATGAGCAGTTCTTC.

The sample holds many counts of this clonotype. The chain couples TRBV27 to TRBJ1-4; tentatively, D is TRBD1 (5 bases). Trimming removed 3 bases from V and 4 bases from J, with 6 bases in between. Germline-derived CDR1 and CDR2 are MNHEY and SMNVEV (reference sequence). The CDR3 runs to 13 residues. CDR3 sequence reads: CASSFRDNEKLFF. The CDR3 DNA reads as TGTGCCAGCAGTTTCAGGGATAATGAAAAACTGTTTTTT.

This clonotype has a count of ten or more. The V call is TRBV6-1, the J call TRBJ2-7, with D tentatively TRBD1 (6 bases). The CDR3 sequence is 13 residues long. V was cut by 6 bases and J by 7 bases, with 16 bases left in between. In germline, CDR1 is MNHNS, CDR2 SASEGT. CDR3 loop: CASSTTGLEEQYF. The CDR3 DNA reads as TGTGCCAGCAGCACCACAGGGCTCGAGGAGCAGTACTTC.

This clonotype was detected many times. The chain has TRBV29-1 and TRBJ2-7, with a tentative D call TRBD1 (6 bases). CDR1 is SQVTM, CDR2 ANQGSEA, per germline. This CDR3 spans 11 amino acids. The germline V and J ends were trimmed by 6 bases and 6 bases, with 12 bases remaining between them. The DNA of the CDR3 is TGCAGCGTACACACAGGGAGCGAGCAGTACTTC. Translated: CSVHTGSEQYF.

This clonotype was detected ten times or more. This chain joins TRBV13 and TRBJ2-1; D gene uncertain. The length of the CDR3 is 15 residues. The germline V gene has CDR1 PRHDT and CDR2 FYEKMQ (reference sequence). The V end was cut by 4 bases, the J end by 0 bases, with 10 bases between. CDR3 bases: TGTGCCAGCAGCTCTGCCATGAGCTCCTACAATGAGCAGTTCTTC. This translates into CASSSAMSSYNEQFF.

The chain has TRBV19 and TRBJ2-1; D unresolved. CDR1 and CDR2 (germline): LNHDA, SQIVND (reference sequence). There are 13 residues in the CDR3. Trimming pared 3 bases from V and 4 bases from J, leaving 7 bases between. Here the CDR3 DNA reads TGTGCCAGTAGTATCCTACTGTACAATGAGCAGTTCTTC. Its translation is CASSILLYNEQFF. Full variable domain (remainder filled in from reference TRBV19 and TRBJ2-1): DGGITQSPKYLFRKEGQNVTLSCEQNLNHDAMYWYRQDPGQGLRLIYYSQIVNDFQKGDIAEGYSVSREKKESFPLTVTSAQKNPTAFYLCASSILLYNEQFFGPGTRLTVL.

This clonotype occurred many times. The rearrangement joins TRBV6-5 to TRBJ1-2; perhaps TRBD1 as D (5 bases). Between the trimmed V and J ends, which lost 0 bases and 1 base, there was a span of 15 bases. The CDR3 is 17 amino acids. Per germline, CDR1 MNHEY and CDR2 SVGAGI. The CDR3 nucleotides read TGTGCCAGCAGTTACTCGCGCGGGGGAGCGGGTAACTATGGCTACACCTTC. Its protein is CASSYSRGGAGNYGYTF.

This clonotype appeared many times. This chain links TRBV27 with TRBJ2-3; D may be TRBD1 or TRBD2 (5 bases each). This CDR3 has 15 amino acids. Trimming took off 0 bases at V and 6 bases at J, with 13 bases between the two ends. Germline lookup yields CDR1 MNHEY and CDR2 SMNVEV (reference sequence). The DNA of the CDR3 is TGTGCCAGCAGTTTATCGGGACCCGGCTCCGATACGCAGTATTTT. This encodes CASSLSGPGSDTQYF.

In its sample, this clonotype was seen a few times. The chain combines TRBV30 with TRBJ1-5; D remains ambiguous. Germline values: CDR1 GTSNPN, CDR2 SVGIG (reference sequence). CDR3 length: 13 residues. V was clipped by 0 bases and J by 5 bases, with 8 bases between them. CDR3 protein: CAWSVVAYQPQHF. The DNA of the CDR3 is TGTGCCTGGAGTGTAGTGGCCTATCAGCCCCAGCATTTT.

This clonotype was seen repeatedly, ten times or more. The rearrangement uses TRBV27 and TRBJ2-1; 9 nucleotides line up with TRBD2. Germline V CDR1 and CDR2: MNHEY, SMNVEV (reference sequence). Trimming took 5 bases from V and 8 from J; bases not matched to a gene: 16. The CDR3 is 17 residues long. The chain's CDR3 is CASSDIYAREGPDEQFF. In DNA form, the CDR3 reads TGTGCCAGCAGTGATATCTATGCGCGGGAGGGCCCGGATGAGCAGTTCTTC.

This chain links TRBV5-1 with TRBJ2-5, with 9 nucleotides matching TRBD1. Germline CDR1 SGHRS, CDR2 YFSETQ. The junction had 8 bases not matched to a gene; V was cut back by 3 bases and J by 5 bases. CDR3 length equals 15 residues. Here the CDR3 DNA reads TGCGCCAGCAGCTCGACAGGGGGGGATCTGGAGACCCAGTACTTC. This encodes CASSSTGGDLETQYF.

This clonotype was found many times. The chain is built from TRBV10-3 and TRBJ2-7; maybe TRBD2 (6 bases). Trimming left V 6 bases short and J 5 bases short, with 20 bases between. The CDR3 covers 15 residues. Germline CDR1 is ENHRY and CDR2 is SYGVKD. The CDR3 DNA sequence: TGTGCCATCAGGGGGGGACTCCGCTTAGGGGACGAGCAGTACTTC. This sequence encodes CAIRGGLRLGDEQYF.

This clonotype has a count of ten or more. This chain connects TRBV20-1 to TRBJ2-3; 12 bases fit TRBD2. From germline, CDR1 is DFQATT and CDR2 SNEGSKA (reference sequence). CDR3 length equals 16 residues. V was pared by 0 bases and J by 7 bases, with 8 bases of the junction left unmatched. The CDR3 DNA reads TGCAGTGCTAGAGATACGCTAGCGGGGGGGATGTATACGCAGTATTTT. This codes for CSARDTLAGGMYTQYF.

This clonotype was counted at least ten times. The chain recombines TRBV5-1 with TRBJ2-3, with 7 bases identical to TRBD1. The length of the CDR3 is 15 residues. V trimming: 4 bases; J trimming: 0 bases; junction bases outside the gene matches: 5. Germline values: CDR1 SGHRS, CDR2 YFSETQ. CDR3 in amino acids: CASSPGTVSTDTQYF. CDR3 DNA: TGCGCCAGCAGCCCAGGGACAGTTAGCACAGATACGCAGTATTTT.

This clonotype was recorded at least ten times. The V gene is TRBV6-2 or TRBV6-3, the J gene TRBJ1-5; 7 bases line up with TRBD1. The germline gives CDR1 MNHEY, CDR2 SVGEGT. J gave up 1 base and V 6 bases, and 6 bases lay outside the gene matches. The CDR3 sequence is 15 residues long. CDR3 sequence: CASRVRGASNQPQHF. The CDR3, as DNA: TGTGCCAGCAGAGTCAGGGGGGCCAGCAATCAGCCCCAGCATTTT.

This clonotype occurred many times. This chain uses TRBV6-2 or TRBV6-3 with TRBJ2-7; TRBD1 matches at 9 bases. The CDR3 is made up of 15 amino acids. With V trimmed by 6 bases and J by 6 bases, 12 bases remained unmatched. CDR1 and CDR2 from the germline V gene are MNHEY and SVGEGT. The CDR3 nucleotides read TGTGCCAGCAGAGCCCACCCGGGACAGGGTAGCGAGCAGTACTTC. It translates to CASRAHPGQGSEQYF.

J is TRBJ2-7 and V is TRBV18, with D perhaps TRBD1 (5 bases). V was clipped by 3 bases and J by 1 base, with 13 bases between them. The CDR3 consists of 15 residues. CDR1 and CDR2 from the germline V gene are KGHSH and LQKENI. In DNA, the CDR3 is TGTGCCAGCTCACCCCCCGCACAGGCGTCCTACGAGCAGTACTTC. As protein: CASSPPAQASYEQYF.

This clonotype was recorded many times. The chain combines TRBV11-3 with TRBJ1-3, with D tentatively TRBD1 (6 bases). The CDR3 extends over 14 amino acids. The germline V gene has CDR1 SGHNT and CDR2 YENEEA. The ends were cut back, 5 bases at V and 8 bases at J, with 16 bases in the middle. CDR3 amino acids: CASSHNNRADTIYF. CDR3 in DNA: TGTGCCAGCAGCCACAATAACAGGGCGGACACCATATATTTT. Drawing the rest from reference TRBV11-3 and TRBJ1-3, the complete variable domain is EAGVVQSPRYKIIEKKQPVAFWCNPISGHNTLYWYLQNLGQGPELLIRYENEEAVDDSQLPKDRFSAERLKGVDSTLKIQPAELGDSAVYLCASSHNNRADTIYFGEGSWLTVV.

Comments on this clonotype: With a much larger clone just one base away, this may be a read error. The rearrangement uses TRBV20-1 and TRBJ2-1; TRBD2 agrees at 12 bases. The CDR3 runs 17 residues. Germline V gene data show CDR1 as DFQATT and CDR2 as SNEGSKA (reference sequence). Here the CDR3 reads CSATGTSGLSSYNEQLF. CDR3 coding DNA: TGCAGTGCTACCGGGACTAGCGGGCTGAGCTCCTACAATGAGCAGCTCTTC.